Below, 19 T cell receptor beta chains from the same sample are listed, as sequenced in a study of blood T cell repertoires in COVID-19. TCRdb's table, derived via immunoSEQ multiplex PCR, lists solely in-frame clones and lacks some. In the table there are some 490,000 clones, roughly 85% of which are singletons. Material: peripheral blood. These receptors were collected from a human donor in a cohort sampled during active COVID-19.

The chain has TRBV7-9 and TRBJ1-1; 9 positions match TRBD1. CDR1 SEHNR and CDR2 FQNEAQ come from the germline V gene (reference sequence). This CDR3 spans 15 amino acids. Trimming at V came to 5 bases and at J to 4 bases, leaving 8 bases not matched to a gene. The CDR3 reads CASSATTGGFTEAFF. The CDR3 DNA is TGTGCCAGCAGCGCCACGACAGGGGGATTCACTGAAGCTTTCTTT.

In regard to this clone: This same CDR3 is encoded by further DNA sequences in the sample. The chain combines TRBV7-2 with TRBJ2-7, with a weak D call TRBD1 (5 bases). The V gene's germline CDR1 is SGHTA and CDR2 FQGNSA. CDR3 size: 15 residues. Trimming removed 1 base at V and 0 bases at J, with 10 bases between. CDR3 bases: TGTGCCAGCAGCTTAGGTCAGGGTAGCTCCTACGAGCAGTACTTC. Translating it yields CASSLGQGSSYEQYF.

V and J are TRBV28 and TRBJ2-1; maybe TRBD2 (6 bases). Trimming left V 3 bases short and J 3 bases short, with 18 bases between. The CDR3 has 17 amino acids. Germline CDR1 reads MDHEN; CDR2 reads SYDVKM. CDR3 coding DNA: TGTGCCAGCAGTTTCTCTTTGGGGGGACTGAACTACAATGAGCAGTTCTTC. This gives the protein CASSFSLGGLNYNEQFF.

J is TRBJ1-2 and V is TRBV3-1 (or the pseudogene TRBV3-2); TRBD1 aligns across 8 bases. This CDR3 has 14 residues. Germline V gene data show CDR1 as LGHDT and CDR2 as YNNKEL (reference sequence). Trimming removed 3 bases from V and 6 bases from J; junction bases left unmatched: 6. The DNA of the CDR3 is TGTGCCAGCAGCCACCAGCGGACAGGGCATGGCTACACCTTC. It is translated as CASSHQRTGHGYTF.

The chain joins TRBV5-8 to TRBJ1-5, with D perhaps matching TRBD1 (5 bases). Germline loops: CDR1 SGHTS, CDR2 YDEGEE. Trimming removed 0 bases at V and 5 bases at J, with 9 bases between. The CDR3 covers 14 residues. CDR3 amino acids: CASSLARADQPQHF. The DNA for the CDR3 is TGTGCCAGCAGCTTGGCCAGGGCCGATCAGCCCCAGCATTTT.

This clone is a singleton in its sample. The J gene is TRBJ2-3, the V gene TRBV11-1, with a weak D call TRBD1 (6 bases). This CDR3 has 16 residues. CDR1 is SGHAT and CDR2 is FQDESV in the germline V gene (reference sequence). V lost 1 base to trimming and J lost 0 bases, with 11 bases between them. This CDR3 is CASSLVRGASTDTQYF. The CDR3 DNA is TGTGCCAGCAGCTTAGTCAGGGGCGCGAGCACAGATACGCAGTATTTT.

The rearrangement links TRBV15 to TRBJ1-2; 7 nucleotides align to TRBD1. Germline CDR1 reads LNHNV; CDR2 reads YYDKDF (reference sequence). V shed 6 bases, J shed 4 bases, and the junction held 14 bases outside the gene matches. The CDR3 is 16 residues long. This chain's CDR3 is CATSMQKGARGYGYTF. Written as DNA, the CDR3 is TGTGCCACCAGTATGCAGAAGGGGGCGCGGGGCTATGGCTACACCTTC.

The chain combines TRBV19 with TRBJ2-7; 7 nucleotides agree with TRBD1. This CDR3 region has 15 residues. Germline V gene lookup returns CDR1 LNHDA and CDR2 SQIVND (reference sequence). The ends lost 1 base at V and 4 bases at J; junction bases unmatched: 7. CDR3 amino acids: CASSIGPDRSYEQYF. The CDR3 bases are TGTGCCAGTAGTATAGGCCCGGACAGGTCATACGAGCAGTACTTC. Full variable domain (outside the CDR3, taken from reference TRBV19 and TRBJ2-7): DGGITQSPKYLFRKEGQNVTLSCEQNLNHDAMYWYRQDPGQGLRLIYYSQIVNDFQKGDIAEGYSVSREKKESFPLTVTSAQKNPTAFYLCASSIGPDRSYEQYFGPGTRLTVT.

This chain uses TRBV27 with TRBJ2-1; 12 bases match TRBD2. The J segment lost 9 bases and the V segment lost 2 bases, leaving 5 bases of the junction unmatched. From germline, CDR1 is MNHEY and CDR2 SMNVEV (reference sequence). The CDR3 is made up of 15 amino acids. CDR3 loop: CASSLLLAGGVEQFF. CDR3 bases: TGTGCCAGCAGTTTACTACTAGCGGGAGGAGTTGAGCAGTTCTTC.

V usage is TRBV12-3 or TRBV12-4 and J usage is TRBJ1-1; D gene uncertain. V was pared by 8 bases and J by 1 base, with 11 bases between. The CDR3 totals 13 residues. The CDR3 nucleotides are TGTGCCAGCTGGAGACTTGAGAACACTGAAGCTTTCTTT. Translation gives CASWRLENTEAFF.

Only a few counts were recorded for this clone. V and J are TRBV5-1 and TRBJ1-2, with TRBD1 matching 7 bases. Trimming cost V 2 bases and J 3 bases; bases outside gene matches: 13. The CDR3 runs to 17 residues. Looked up from germline, CDR1 is SGHRS and CDR2 is YFSETQ. CDR3 DNA: TGCGCCAGCAGCTTACAGGGGAGCGGGGGCACCGACTATGGCTACACCTTC. Amino acid sequence: CASSLQGSGGTDYGYTF.

This sequence joins TRBV9 and TRBJ2-3, with D possibly matching TRBD1 (6 bases). The V end was cut by 3 bases, the J end by 3 bases, with 20 bases between. Germline loops: CDR1 SGDLS, CDR2 YYNGEE. The length of the CDR3 is 17 residues. The CDR3 nucleotides are TGTGCCAGCAGCGGAGGGGGTGTCGGTTTTGAGACAGATACGCAGTATTTT. This translates into CASSGGGVGFETDTQYF.

The chain recombines TRBV5-4 with TRBJ2-1; TRBD2 matches 11 bases. The germline V gene encodes CDR1 SGHNT and CDR2 YYREEE (reference sequence). The junction had 6 bases not matched to a gene; V was cut back by 4 bases and J by 6 bases. The CDR3 contains 15 residues. The CDR3: CASSLLAGVFNEQFF. The CDR3 DNA is TGTGCCAGCAGCCTACTAGCGGGGGTTTTCAATGAGCAGTTCTTC.

The rearrangement joins TRBV5-1 to TRBJ2-1; 10 bases map to TRBD2. Looked up from germline, CDR1 is SGHRS and CDR2 is YFSETQ. This CDR3 has 16 residues. The V and J ends lost 2 bases and 6 bases, in that order; junction bases with no gene match: 8. The DNA of the CDR3 is TGCGCCAGCAGCTTTAGAGCGGGAGGGCTAGCCAATGAGCAGTTCTTC. This encodes CASSFRAGGLANEQFF.

This clone was recorded once. The V and J genes are TRBV7-3 and TRBJ2-2; 11 bases fit TRBD2. Germline V gene data show CDR1 as SGHTA and CDR2 as FQGTGA. The CDR3 sequence is 16 residues long. With 5 bases clipped from V and 6 bases from J, the junction kept 8 bases outside the gene matches. Here the CDR3 DNA reads TGTGCCAGCAGCCGTTCCGGGACTAGCGGCCCCGGGGAGCTGTTTTTT. The encoded protein is CASSRSGTSGPGELFF.

This chain connects TRBV19 to TRBJ2-1; TRBD2 aligns across 12 bases. Germline V gene lookup returns CDR1 LNHDA and CDR2 SQIVND (reference sequence). The trim removed 5 bases at V and 7 bases at J, leaving 9 bases unmatched. The CDR3 is 16 amino acids. CDR3 DNA sequence: TGTGCCAGTAGTTCGGAGACTAGCGGGAGAGGGAATGAGCAGTTCTTC. Translated: CASSSETSGRGNEQFF. Full variable domain (remainder filled in from reference TRBV19 and TRBJ2-1): DGGITQSPKYLFRKEGQNVTLSCEQNLNHDAMYWYRQDPGQGLRLIYYSQIVNDFQKGDIAEGYSVSREKKESFPLTVTSAQKNPTAFYLCASSSETSGRGNEQFFGPGTRLTVL.

V gene TRBV6-6 combines with J gene TRBJ2-7; a weak D match, TRBD2 (5 bases). Trimming cost V 7 bases and J 4 bases, with 17 bases left between them. The germline V gene has CDR1 MNHNY and CDR2 SVGAGI (reference sequence). The length of the CDR3 is 14 residues. CDR3 coding DNA: TGTGCCAGCACACCTGGCACTAGATTATACGAGCAGTACTTC. Translation: CASTPGTRLYEQYF.

The V gene is TRBV14, the J gene TRBJ2-1; 12 nucleotides line up with TRBD2. This CDR3 is built from 17 residues. Germline assignment: CDR1 SGHDN and CDR2 FVKESK. J was trimmed by 7 bases and V by 0 bases; bases with no gene match: 7. The CDR3 nucleotides are TGTGCCAGCAGCCAAGATTGGTCTAGCGGGAGGGCTAATGAGCAGTTCTTC. Translated: CASSQDWSSGRANEQFF.

The chain is built from TRBV6-1 and TRBJ2-2; 7 bases map to TRBD1. V lost 1 base to trimming and J lost 3 bases; unmatched junction nucleotides: 8. The CDR3 is 17 residues long. Germline CDR1 and CDR2: MNHNS and SASEGT. The CDR3 DNA follows: TGTGCCAGCAGTGAAGGTAGACAGGGACGATACACCGGGGAGCTGTTTTTT. Its protein is CASSEGRQGRYTGELFF.